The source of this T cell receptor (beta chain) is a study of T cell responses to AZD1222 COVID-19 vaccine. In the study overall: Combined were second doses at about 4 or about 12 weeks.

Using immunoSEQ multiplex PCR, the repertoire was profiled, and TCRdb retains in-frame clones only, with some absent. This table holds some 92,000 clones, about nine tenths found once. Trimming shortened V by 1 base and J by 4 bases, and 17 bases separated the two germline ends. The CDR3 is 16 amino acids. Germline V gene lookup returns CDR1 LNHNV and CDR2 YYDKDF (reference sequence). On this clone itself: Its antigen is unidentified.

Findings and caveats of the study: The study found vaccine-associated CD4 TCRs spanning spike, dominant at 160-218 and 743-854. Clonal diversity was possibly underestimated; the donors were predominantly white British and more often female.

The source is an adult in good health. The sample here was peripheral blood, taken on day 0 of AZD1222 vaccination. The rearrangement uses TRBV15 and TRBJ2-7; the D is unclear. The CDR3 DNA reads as TGTGCCACCAGCAGAGGACTTCGGCTCCAAGAGTACGAGCAGTACTTC. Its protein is CATSRGLRLQEYEQYF.